One sample yielded the 18 T cell receptor beta chains listed below, sequenced in a study of T cells in pancreatic ductal adenocarcinoma. Data came from immunoSEQ multiplex PCR; TCRdb stores just in-frame clones and leaves some out. The sample consists of 16,000 or so clones, around nine tenths of them appearing once. Surgery without prior neoadjuvant therapy was the treatment of the selected pancreatic ductal adenocarcinoma patients. The sample was PBMCs. These receptors were collected from a human donor with pancreatic ductal adenocarcinoma.

The sample holds one count of this clone. The chain is built from TRBV18 and TRBJ1-3; a weak D match, TRBD1 (5 bases). The CDR3 extends over 17 amino acids. Germline V gives CDR1 KGHSH, CDR2 LQKENI. Trimming took off 2 bases at V and 0 bases at J, with 14 bases between the two ends. The CDR3 DNA reads as TGTGCCAGCTCACCAAATAAGGGGCGAACCTCTGGAAACACCATATATTTT. It yields the protein CASSPNKGRTSGNTIYF.

This chain's CDR3 is CASSLSGTSGEQYF. The CDR3 DNA reads as TGTGCCAGCAGCTTATCGGGGACTAGCGGGGAGCAGTACTTC. This chain connects TRBV7-9 to TRBJ2-7; TRBD2 aligns across 12 bases. Germline-derived CDR1 and CDR2 are SEHNR and FQNEAQ (reference sequence). V dropped 2 bases and J dropped 7; count of bases not matched to a gene: 3. The CDR3 has 14 amino acids.

The chain couples TRBV7-2 to TRBJ2-3, with 7 bases identical to TRBD1. The CDR3 extends over 14 amino acids. CDR1 SGHTA and CDR2 FQGNSA come from the germline V gene. With V trimmed by 5 bases and J by 3 bases, 5 bases remained unmatched. In DNA, the CDR3 is TGTGCCAGCAGCATACTGACAGGGACAGATACGCAGTATTTT. Protein sequence: CASSILTGTDTQYF.

This clone was seen only once. The chain joins TRBV30 to TRBJ2-2, with 7 nucleotides matching TRBD1. Germline CDR1 reads GTSNPN; CDR2 reads SVGIG (reference sequence). The CDR3 has 13 amino acids. V lost 6 bases, J lost 0 bases, and 1 base stayed unmatched. CDR3 sequence reads: CACGQANTGELFF. The CDR3 DNA follows: TGTGCCTGTGGACAGGCGAACACCGGGGAGCTGTTTTTT.

In DNA form, the CDR3 reads TGCGCCAGCAGCTTGGATACGGGCTCTGGGGCCAACGTCCTGACTTTC. Translating gives CASSLDTGSGANVLTF. The rearrangement links TRBV5-1 to TRBJ2-6; D is unclear. There are 16 residues in the CDR3. The V gene's germline CDR1 is SGHRS and CDR2 YFSETQ. The V end lost 0 bases, the J end lost 0 bases, and 7 bases lay between the germline ends.

The chain joins TRBV19 to TRBJ2-7; D ambiguous. Trimming took 1 base from V and 3 from J, leaving 7 bases between them. The CDR3 has 13 residues. Per germline, CDR1 LNHDA and CDR2 SQIVND (reference sequence). Here the CDR3 reads CASSIGADYEQYF. The DNA of the CDR3 is TGTGCCAGTAGTATAGGAGCTGACTACGAGCAGTACTTC.

This chain's CDR3 is CASSQGLAASGRASTDTQYF. In nucleotides, the CDR3 is TGTGCCAGCAGCCAAGGACTAGCGGCTAGCGGGAGGGCTAGCACAGATACGCAGTATTTT. The V and J genes are TRBV4-2 and TRBJ2-3; TRBD2 aligns across 12 bases. V dropped 1 base and J dropped 0; count of bases not matched to a gene: 11. Germline CDR1 reads LGHNA; CDR2 reads YNFKEQ. The CDR3 consists of 20 residues.

The chain recombines TRBV5-1 with TRBJ1-1, with 10 bases that match TRBD1. After removal of 2 bases from V and 4 bases from J, the junction contained 14 bases not matched to a gene. The CDR3 covers 18 residues. Germline assignment: CDR1 SGHRS and CDR2 YFSETQ. The CDR3 spells CASSLSLDRGTGGTEAFF. The CDR3 nucleotides are TGCGCCAGCAGCTTAAGCTTGGACAGGGGGACGGGGGGCACTGAAGCTTTCTTT.

The chain joins TRBV9 to TRBJ2-7, with 9 bases identical to TRBD2. The germline CDR1 and CDR2 sequences are SGDLS and YYNGEE. Trimming at V came to 4 bases and at J to 1 base, leaving 3 bases not matched to a gene. This CDR3 is 14 amino acids long. The CDR3 spells CASSLTSGSYEQYF. CDR3 DNA: TGTGCCAGCAGCCTAACTAGCGGGTCCTACGAGCAGTACTTC.

The chain has TRBV6-5 and TRBJ1-1; 9 nucleotides align to TRBD1. The CDR3 totals 14 residues. The V and J ends lost 7 bases and 5 bases, in that order; junction bases with no gene match: 8. CDR1 and CDR2 from the germline V gene are MNHEY and SVGAGI. CDR3 sequence reads: CASTPPGQGTEAFF. The DNA of the CDR3 is TGTGCCAGCACCCCCCCCGGACAGGGGACTGAAGCTTTCTTT.

This chain joins TRBV13 and TRBJ2-5; 14 bases fit TRBD2. The CDR3 is 17 amino acids. The germline CDR1 and CDR2 sequences are PRHDT and FYEKMQ (reference sequence). V dropped 2 bases and J dropped 2; count of bases not matched to a gene: 4. CDR3 region: CASSLRLAGGIQETQYF. Here the CDR3 DNA reads TGTGCCAGCAGCTTAAGACTAGCGGGAGGGATACAAGAGACCCAGTACTTC. Based on the CDR3 plus reference TRBV13 and TRBJ2-5, the full variable domain is AAGVIQSPRHLIKEKRETATLKCYPIPRHDTVYWYQQGPGQDPQFLISFYEKMQSDKGSIPDRFSAQQFSDYHSELNMSSLELGDSALYFCASSLRLAGGIQETQYFGPGTRLLVL.

The genes are TRBV7-2 and TRBJ1-2, with 9 bases identical to TRBD1. Trimming took 6 bases from V and 0 from J; bases not matched to a gene: 8. Germline assignment: CDR1 SGHTA and CDR2 FQGNSA. CDR3 length equals 16 residues. The CDR3 protein is CASRGQGNRANYGYTF. CDR3 bases: TGTGCCAGCAGGGGACAGGGAAATCGGGCTAACTATGGCTACACCTTC. Using reference TRBV7-2 and TRBJ1-2 for the parts outside the CDR3, the full variable domain is GAGVSQSPSNKVTEKGKDVELRCDPISGHTALYWYRQSLGQGLEFLIYFQGNSAPDKSGLPSDRFSAERTGGSVSTLTIQRTQQEDSAVYLCASRGQGNRANYGYTFGSGTRLTVV.

This chain links TRBV5-1 with TRBJ1-2; 7 nucleotides align to TRBD1. Trimming at V came to 4 bases and at J to 6 bases, leaving 12 bases not matched to a gene. Germline lookup yields CDR1 SGHRS and CDR2 YFSETQ. There are 15 residues in the CDR3. CDR3 in amino acids: CASSVIGGLGDGYTF. The CDR3 DNA is TGCGCCAGCAGCGTGATAGGGGGCCTAGGGGATGGCTACACCTTC.

The chain couples TRBV28 to TRBJ2-3, with TRBD2 identical over 16 bases. V gave up 8 bases and J gave up 1 base; unmatched junction bases: 6. Germline-derived CDR1 and CDR2 are MDHEN and SYDVKM. The CDR3 loop spans 17 amino acids. CDR3 bases: TGTGCCAGCGGGACTAGCGGGAGGGCCTTTGGCACAGATACGCAGTATTTT. This gives the protein CASGTSGRAFGTDTQYF.

The rearrangement links TRBV27 to TRBJ2-7; no reliable D call. The V gene lost 5 bases and the J gene lost 3 bases, with 11 bases spanning the gap. Germline CDR1 and CDR2: MNHEY and SMNVEV (reference sequence). CDR3 size: 13 residues. CDR3 region: CASSPLVGYEQYF. CDR3 DNA sequence: TGTGCCAGCAGTCCCCTCGTGGGCTACGAGCAGTACTTC.

The V gene is TRBV28, the J gene TRBJ1-3; D might be TRBD1 (6 bases). This CDR3 contains 18 residues. V was shortened by 1 base and J by 0 bases, with 16 bases between the two germline ends. CDR1 is MDHEN, CDR2 SYDVKM, per germline. The CDR3 protein is CASSLFDWGDISGNTIYF. As DNA, the CDR3 is TGTGCCAGCAGTTTATTCGACTGGGGGGACATCTCTGGAAACACCATATATTTT.

J is TRBJ2-1 and V is TRBV27, with D possibly being TRBD1 (5 bases). The CDR3 has 16 amino acids. V gave up 2 bases and J gave up 2 bases, with 13 bases separating them. CDR1 and CDR2 from the germline V gene are MNHEY and SMNVEV (reference sequence). The CDR3: CASSLGHPATYNEQFF. CDR3 in DNA: TGTGCCAGCAGTTTAGGACACCCGGCAACCTACAATGAGCAGTTCTTC.

This clone occurred a few times. The chain employs TRBV7-8 and TRBJ2-1, with 9 bases that match TRBD1. V shed 5 bases and J 3 bases; nucleotides not matched to a gene: 5. This CDR3 contains 15 residues. Per germline, CDR1 SGHVS and CDR2 FQNEAQ. DNA of the CDR3: TGTGCCAGCAGCCTCGACAGGGGGAACTACAATGAGCAGTTCTTC. Protein product: CASSLDRGNYNEQFF. The variable domain in full, with the rest retrieved from reference TRBV7-8 and TRBJ2-1, is GAGVSQSPRYKVAKRGQDVALRCDPISGHVSLFWYQQALGQGPEFLTYFQNEAQLDKSGLPSDRFFAERPEGSVSTLKIQRTQQEDSAVYLCASSLDRGNYNEQFFGPGTRLTVL.